This T cell receptor (beta chain) was identified in a study of blood T cell repertoires in COVID-19. Membership in each cohort depended on participant-reported clinical history. In germline, CDR1 is ENHRY, CDR2 SYGVKD. Trimming stripped 10 bases from V and 8 bases from J, with 18 bases between. The CDR3 loop spans 13 amino acids. Libraries were prepared by immunoSEQ multiplex PCR; TCRdb keeps only in-frame clonotypes and omits some of them. Among approximately 53,000 clones listed, around 73% were seen once. This clonotype was obtained from a woman between 45 and 65 years old with acute COVID-19. J is TRBJ1-5 and V is TRBV10-3; D possibly corresponds to TRBD1 (6 bases). The sample comprised PBMCs or T cells enriched from blood (not recorded which). CDR3 sequence reads: CARFHRARKPQHF. The CDR3 DNA reads as TGTGCCAGGTTCCACAGGGCCCGCAAGCCCCAGCATTTT.